Listed below are T cell receptor beta chains from one sample, sequenced in a study of response to subunit inactivated influenza vaccine. MiXCR, applied by TCRdb to the RT-PCR reads, yields one record per CDR3 protein. Of 550,000 to 800,000 distinct CDR3 sequences in the sample, roughly 14% are singletons; the top ten hold less than 9%. The material was PBMCs from blood, obtained 14 to 15 days before vaccination. These receptors originate from a man aged 50 to 60 who received an inactivated influenza vaccine. Both conserved end residues are part of each CDR3. Each record gives: D gene, V gene, J gene, clone size, CDR3 DNA, CDR3 protein. A D gene is named only where the DNA matches it firmly. Only some rows state a clone size, as once, few, many or a class for expanded clones.

NA	TRBV30	TRBJ1-5	few	TGTGCCTGGAGTGTTGGAGGGCATAGCAATCAGCCCCAGCATTTT	CAWSVGGHSNQPQHF
NA	TRBV29-1	TRBJ2-3	many	TGCAGCGTTTCGGTGGGGATGACAGATACGCAGTATTTT	CSVSVGMTDTQYF
NA	TRBV24-1	TRBJ2-5	NA	TGTGCCACCAGTGATAACCGGGGGACGGGGGAGACCCAGTACTTC	CATSDNRGTGETQYF
TRBD2	TRBV20-1	TRBJ2-1	few	TGCAGTGCTAGAGTGGGACTAGCGGGAGGTGGGTACAATGAGCAGTTCTTC	CSARVGLAGGGYNEQFF
NA	TRBV4-2	TRBJ2-5	NA	TGTGCCAGCAGCCCTAGTTTCGGGATAGAGACCCAGTACTTC	CASSPSFGIETQYF
NA	TRBV20-1	TRBJ2-1	many	TGCAGTGCTCAAGACCAACGGGAGTTCTTC	CSAQDQREFF
TRBD2	TRBV7-2	TRBJ2-3	NA	TGTGCCAGCAGCCTAACTAGCGGGACGTCAGATACGCAGTATTTT	CASSLTSGTSDTQYF
TRBD2	TRBV12-3/TRBV12-4	TRBJ2-5	NA	TGTGCCAGCAGTTTTTTCCGGACTAGCGGGAGTCGAGAGACCCAGTACTTC	CASSFFRTSGSRETQYF
NA	TRBV20-1	TRBJ2-7	few	TGCAGTGCTAGAGATATTGCAGGGACCGAGCAGTACTTC	CSARDIAGTEQYF
TRBD2	TRBV4-3	TRBJ2-4	many	TGCGCCAGCAGCCCAAACATCCGGACTAGGGCCGGGGAAAACATTCAGTACTTC	CASSPNIRTRAGENIQYF